A selection of T cell receptor beta chains follows, all from one sample in a study of T cell changes during pregnancy in multiple sclerosis. Data came from immunoSEQ multiplex PCR; TCRdb stores just in-frame clones and leaves some out. The table includes over 90,000 clones, 85% to 95% detected once. The specimen comprised peripheral blood, sampled before pregnancy. The receptor set was obtained from a female donor with multiple sclerosis, enrolled in a pregnancy study. Both conserved end residues are part of each CDR3. A D gene is named only where the DNA matches it firmly. Only part of the rows carry a size: once, few, many, or a class if the clone is expanded.

D | J | V | size | length | DNA | CDR3
TRBD1 | TRBJ2-5 | TRBV2 | - | 14 | TGTGCCAGCACTGGGACAGGGCGGTATGAGACCCAGTACTTC | CASTGTGRYETQYF
TRBD1 | TRBJ2-1 | TRBV27 | - | 15 | TGTGCCAGCAGTTTATTAGGGGACAGGGGTAATGAGCAGTTCTTC | CASSLLGDRGNEQFF
- | TRBJ2-3 | TRBV28 | - | 13 | TGTGCCAGCAGTTTAGGGAGTACAGATACGCAGTATTTT | CASSLGSTDTQYF
TRBD1 | TRBJ1-1 | TRBV6-5 | - | 14 | TGTGCCAGCAGGGCGGACAGGGGGCAAACGGAAGCTTTCTTT | CASRADRGQTEAFF
TRBD1 | TRBJ2-7 | TRBV18 | once | 13 | TGTGCCAGCTCGGGACAGGGGAGGGAGGAGCAGTACTTC | CASSGQGREEQYF
- | TRBJ1-4 | TRBV6-5 | - | 13 | TGTGCCAGCAGTTACTCGTCTCTCGAAAAACTGTTTTTT | CASSYSSLEKLFF
TRBD1 | TRBJ1-6 | TRBV19 | - | 21 | TGTGCCAGTAGTCTATCTGGACGACAGGGGAGAACGAGCTCCTATAATTCACCCCTCCACTTT | CASSLSGRQGRTSSYNSPLHF
TRBD2 | TRBJ2-1 | TRBV5-1 | - | 15 | TGCGCCAGCATGGGGAGCGGGGTGGCAGTGGATGAGCAGTTCTTC | CASMGSGVAVDEQFF
- | TRBJ2-5 | TRBV7-2 | - | 12 | TGTGCCAGCAGCCCACAGGAAGAGACCCAGTACTTC | CASSPQEETQYF
- | TRBJ2-3 | TRBV6-1 | - | 15 | TGTGCCAGCAGTGAAAGTACACATTGGACAGATACGCAGTATTTT | CASSESTHWTDTQYF
- | TRBJ1-2 | TRBV29-1 | - | 17 | TGCAGCGTTGCTACCTCCGGAATGACCGTCAGGGATGGGGGCTACACCTTC | CSVATSGMTVRDGGYTF
TRBD1 | TRBJ2-7 | TRBV27 | - | 17 | TGTGCCAGCAGTTTATCCCGGACAGGGTTTATTTCCTACGAGCAGTACTTC | CASSLSRTGFISYEQYF
- | TRBJ1-4 | TRBV9 | - | 15 | TGTGCCAGCAGCGTAGCAGGGAATGCTAATGAAAAACTGTTTTTT | CASSVAGNANEKLFF
TRBD1 | TRBJ1-2 | TRBV5-1 | - | 16 | TGCGCCAGCAGCTTGGACGGTTTGGACAGGGGGCATGGCTACACCTTC | CASSLDGLDRGHGYTF
- | TRBJ1-1 | TRBV25-1 | - | 14 | TGTGCCAGCAGTGAACCGGGACAGAACACTGAAGCTTTCTTT | CASSEPGQNTEAFF
- | TRBJ1-5 | TRBV15 | - | 13 | TGTGCCACGGCGGGGAGGTCCAATCAGCCCCAGCATTTT | CATAGRSNQPQHF
- | TRBJ2-2 | TRBV25-1 | - | 16 | TGTGCCAGCAGTGAGCACAGGGCCCCCAACACCGGGGAGCTGTTTTTT | CASSEHRAPNTGELFF
TRBD1 | TRBJ2-7 | TRBV5-3 | - | 16 | TGTGCCAGAAGCTCACTGACAGGGCGAGGTTTCTACGAGCAGTACTTC | CARSSLTGRGFYEQYF
- | TRBJ2-7 | TRBV11-2 | - | 14 | TGTGCCAGCAGCTTAGACCTTACACCGTCCGAGCAGTACTTC | CASSLDLTPSEQYF
TRBD1 | TRBJ2-1 | TRBV5-1 | - | 16 | TGCGCCAGCAGCCGTACAGGGGCCAGCTCCTACAATGAGCAGTTCTTC | CASSRTGASSYNEQFF
- | TRBJ1-1 | TRBV7-3 | - | 15 | TGTGCCAGCAGCCTAACGAGGGGAGCGGGCACTGAAGCTTTCTTT | CASSLTRGAGTEAFF
- | TRBJ1-3 | TRBV2 | once | 15 | TGTGCCAGCAGCCTGTTCCGGGACATCGGAAACACCATATATTTT | CASSLFRDIGNTIYF
TRBD1 | TRBJ1-2 | TRBV7-9 | - | 14 | TGTGCCAGCAGCTTAGGACAGGGAGGTTATGGCTACACCTTC | CASSLGQGGYGYTF
TRBD1 | TRBJ1-2 | TRBV7-7 | - | 13 | TGTGCCAGCAGCCGGACAGGGAAGGATGGCTACACCTTC | CASSRTGKDGYTF
- | TRBJ2-7 | TRBV11-2 | - | 12 | TGTGCCACTACCCCGGGATCCTACGAGCAGTACTTC | CATTPGSYEQYF
- | TRBJ1-5 | TRBV11-2 | - | 13 | TGTGCCAGCAGCTTAATGCAGGGTCGGCCCCAGCATTTT | CASSLMQGRPQHF
- | TRBJ1-5 | TRBV4-2 | - | 16 | TGTGCCAGCAGCCAAGGGACGGGACATAGCAATCAGCCCCAGCATTTT | CASSQGTGHSNQPQHF
- | TRBJ1-1 | TRBV6-5 | - | 14 | TGTGCCAGCAGTTACCCCGGGAGGAACACTGAAGCTTTCTTT | CASSYPGRNTEAFF
TRBD2 | TRBJ2-1 | TRBV4-1 | - | 16 | TGCGCCAGCAGCCAACCGACTAGCGGGAGCTACAATGAGCAGTTCTTC | CASSQPTSGSYNEQFF
TRBD1 | TRBJ1-1 | TRBV6-5 | - | 14 | TGTGCCAGCAGAAGACAGGGGGGGAACACTGAAGCTTTCTTT | CASRRQGGNTEAFF
- | TRBJ1-1 | TRBV27 | few | 14 | TGTGCCAGCAGTTCCCTAAGCGGGAACACTGAAGCTTTCTTT | CASSSLSGNTEAFF
TRBD2 | TRBJ2-7 | TRBV10-3 | - | 15 | TGTGCCATCGGGGGGATAGCGGGAGGGACCTACGAGCAGTACTTC | CAIGGIAGGTYEQYF
TRBD2 | TRBJ2-3 | TRBV4-1 | - | 16 | TGCGCCAGCAGCCCCGGGACTAGCGGGAGGTCGGATACGCAGTATTTT | CASSPGTSGRSDTQYF
- | TRBJ2-1 | TRBV7-2 | - | 16 | TGTGCCAGCAGACTTAACACCGGGACTGCACTCGGTGAGCAGTTCTTC | CASRLNTGTALGEQFF
- | TRBJ1-1 | TRBV27 | - | 14 | TGTGCCAGCAGTTCGCCGGGTAGGAACACTGAAGCTTTCTTT | CASSSPGRNTEAFF
TRBD1 | TRBJ2-2 | TRBV6-5 | once | 14 | TGTGCCAGCAGCAGGACAGGGGCCACCGGGGAGCTGTTTTTT | CASSRTGATGELFF
TRBD2 | TRBJ2-2 | TRBV9 | - | 19 | TGTGCCAGCAGCGCAGCCTGGGGTCGAGGCGGGAGGTTTCCCGGGGAGCTGTTTTTT | CASSAAWGRGGRFPGELFF
- | TRBJ1-1 | TRBV6-5 | - | 13 | TGTGCCAGCAGTTACGAAGGGGGCACTGAAGCTTTCTTT | CASSYEGGTEAFF
- | TRBJ2-3 | TRBV7-7 | - | 13 | TGTGCCAGCAGCTTACTAGTCGCAGATACGCAGTATTTT | CASSLLVADTQYF
TRBD2 | TRBJ2-5 | TRBV9 | - | 15 | TGTGCCAGCAGCGTCTCTAGCGGGAGGCATGAGACCCAGTACTTC | CASSVSSGRHETQYF
TRBD2 | TRBJ2-7 | TRBV7-8 | - | 15 | TGTGCCAGCAGCTTCTCTAGCGGGAGGGGCTACGAGCAGTACTTC | CASSFSSGRGYEQYF
TRBD2 | TRBJ2-5 | TRBV7-8 | - | 18 | TGTGCCAGCAGCCCTCGGACTAGCGGGGGGCCATCTCAAGAGACCCAGTACTTC | CASSPRTSGGPSQETQYF
TRBD1 | TRBJ1-2 | TRBV2 | - | 15 | TGTGCCAGCAGGACACGGGACAGCGGCAACTATGGCTACACCTTC | CASRTRDSGNYGYTF
- | TRBJ2-7 | TRBV7-9 | - | 15 | TGTGCCAGCAGCTTAGGGGCAGGGCCGACCTACGAGCAGTACTTC | CASSLGAGPTYEQYF
- | TRBJ2-3 | TRBV11-3 | - | 14 | TGTGCCAGCAGCTTAGGCTGCTTTCGGGTTACGCAGTATTTT | CASSLGCFRVTQYF
TRBD1 | TRBJ2-3 | TRBV19 | - | 15 | TGTGCCAGTAGTATTGGGACAGGGGGTCTCAATACGCAGTATTTT | CASSIGTGGLNTQYF
- | TRBJ1-4 | TRBV27 | - | 14 | TGTGCCAGCGGGGGCACACGAGGGGGTGAAAAACTGTTTTTT | CASGGTRGGEKLFF
- | TRBJ1-2 | TRBV9 | - | 15 | TGTGCCAGCGAGGGAACGGCCAGGGGAGCCTATGGCTACACCTTC | CASEGTARGAYGYTF
- | TRBJ2-1 | TRBV30 | - | 17 | TGTGCCTGGAGACGAAACAGCGGAATGAGCTCCTACAATGAGCAGTTCTTC | CAWRRNSGMSSYNEQFF
TRBD1 | TRBJ1-5 | TRBV19 | - | 16 | TGTGCCAGTAGTAAAAAGGACAGGGTAGTAAGTCAGCCCCAGCATTTT | CASSKKDRVVSQPQHF
- | TRBJ1-2 | TRBV5-1 | - | 15 | TGCGCCAGCAGCTTGGACGCGGGGTACAGCTATGGCTACACCTTC | CASSLDAGYSYGYTF